This T cell receptor beta chain was identified during a study of CD8 T cells in Susac syndrome. Sequencing of TCR beta was carried out in blood CD8+ and CD4+ T cells. Controls were drawn from healthy donors and were matched for age and sex. This CDR3 comprises 17 residues. V lost 5 bases and J 7 bases, leaving 24 bases between the germline ends. It was with random hexamers that roughly 0.45 to 1 ug RNA was reverse transcribed. TCR beta CDR3 was amplified by immunoSEQ covering 54 Vbeta and 13 Jbeta. TCRdb used MiXCR to reprocess the immunoSEQ multiplex PCR reads, holding one entry per CDR3 protein. The table records 25,000 to 35,000 distinct CDR3 sequences, around 94% of them present only once.

This sequence originates from a human donor in good health. The source material was CD8+ T cells from PBMCs. V is TRBV12-3 or TRBV12-4 and J is TRBJ1-3; no firm D call. CDR3 nucleotides: TGTGCCAGCAGTCTTCAGCCCCTACCGACTCGACATAACACCATATATTTT. It codes for CASSLQPLPTRHNTIYF.